This record looks at one T cell receptor (beta chain) sequence and its context. Repertoires were generated with immunoSEQ multiplex PCR, while TCRdb's copy carries only in-frame clones and drops some. The table includes around 39,000 clones, roughly four fifths detected once. This sample was taken from a study of OX40 agonist ivuxolimab in advanced cancers. Study in general: Prior therapy, whether anti-PD-1, anti-PD-L1 or anti-CTLA-4, was allowed, and roughly 40% had some.

The length of the CDR3 is 13 residues. The germline CDR1 and CDR2 sequences are MRHNA and SNTAGT. With 6 bases removed from V and 5 bases from J, the gap between germline ends came to 13 bases. The chain couples TRBV6-4 to TRBJ1-1, with TRBD1 as a possible D gene (5 bases). The source is an adult with an advanced solid tumor such as melanoma, head and neck, liver or kidney cancer. The sequences come from CD4+ or CD8+ T cells sorted from blood, collected in a trial of the OX40 agonist ivuxolimab. CDR3 region: CASSLGPGTEAFF. CDR3 bases: TGTGCCAGCAGCCTGGGGCCGGGAACTGAAGCTTTCTTT.